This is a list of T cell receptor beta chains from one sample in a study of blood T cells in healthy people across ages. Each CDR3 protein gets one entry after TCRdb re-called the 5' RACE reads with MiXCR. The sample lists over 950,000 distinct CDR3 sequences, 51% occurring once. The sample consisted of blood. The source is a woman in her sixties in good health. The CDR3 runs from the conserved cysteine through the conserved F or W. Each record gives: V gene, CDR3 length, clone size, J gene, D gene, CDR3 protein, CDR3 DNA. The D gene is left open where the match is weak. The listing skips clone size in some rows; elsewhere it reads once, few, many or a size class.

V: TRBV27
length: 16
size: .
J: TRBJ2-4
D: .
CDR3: CASSSLRGLAKNIQYF
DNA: TGTGCCAGCAGTTCTTTGAGGGGCCTAGCCAAAAACATTCAGTACTTC

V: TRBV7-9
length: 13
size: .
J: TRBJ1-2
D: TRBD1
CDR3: CASSKGQGYGYTF
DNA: TGTGCCAGCAGCAAAGGACAGGGCTATGGCTACACCTTC

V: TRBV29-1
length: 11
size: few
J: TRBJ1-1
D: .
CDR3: CSVGHREWAFF
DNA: TGCAGCGTCGGTCACAGGGAGTGGGCTTTCTTT

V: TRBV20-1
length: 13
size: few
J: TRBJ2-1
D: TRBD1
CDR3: CSARDRGRNEQFF
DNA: TGCAGTGCTAGGGACAGGGGACGAAATGAGCAGTTCTTC

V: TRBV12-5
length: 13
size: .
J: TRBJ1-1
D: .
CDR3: CASGLRGGTEAFF
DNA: TGTGCTAGTGGTTTGCGGGGGGGCACTGAAGCTTTCTTT

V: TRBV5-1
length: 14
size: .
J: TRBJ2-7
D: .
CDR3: CASSSGTVLSGQYF
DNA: TGCGCCAGCAGTTCCGGGACGGTCCTCTCGGGGCAGTACTTC

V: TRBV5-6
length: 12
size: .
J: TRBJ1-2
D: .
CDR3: CASTTAVDGYTF
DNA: TGTGCCAGCACAACCGCGGTGGATGGCTACACCTTC

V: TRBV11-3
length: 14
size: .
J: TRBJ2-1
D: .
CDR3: CASSLDNNFYEQFF
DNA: TGTGCCAGCAGCTTAGATAACAACTTCTATGAGCAGTTCTTC

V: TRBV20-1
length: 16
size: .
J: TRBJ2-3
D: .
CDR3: CSAPSVTERGVDTQYF
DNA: TGCAGTGCCCCCTCGGTAACAGAAAGGGGAGTAGATACGCAGTATTTT

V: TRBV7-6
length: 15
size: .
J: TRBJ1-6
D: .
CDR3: CASSLGGRDNSPLHF
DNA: TGTGCCAGCAGCTTAGGGGGCAGGGATAATTCACCCCTCCACTTT

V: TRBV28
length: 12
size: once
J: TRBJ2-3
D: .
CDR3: CASSPGHGAQYF
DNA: TGTGCCAGCAGTCCCGGACACGGGGCGCAGTATTTT

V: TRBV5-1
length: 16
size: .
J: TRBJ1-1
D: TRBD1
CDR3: CASSWTGGTLNTEAFF
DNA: TGCGCCAGCAGCTGGACAGGGGGCACCCTGAACACTGAAGCTTTCTTT

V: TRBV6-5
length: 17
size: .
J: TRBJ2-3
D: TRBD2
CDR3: CASSYSLAGDTTDTQYF
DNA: TGTGCCAGCAGTTACTCTCTAGCGGGAGACACGACAGATACGCAGTATTTT

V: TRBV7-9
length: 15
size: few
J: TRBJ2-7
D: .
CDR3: CASSFHPARPNEQYF
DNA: TGTGCCAGCAGCTTTCACCCGGCGAGACCCAACGAGCAGTACTTC

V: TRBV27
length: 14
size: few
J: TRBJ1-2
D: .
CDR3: CASSRSSSNYGYTF
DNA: TGTGCCAGCAGTCGGTCGAGCAGCAACTATGGCTACACCTTC

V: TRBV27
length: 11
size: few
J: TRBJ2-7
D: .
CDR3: CASSFAHEQYF
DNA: TGTGCCAGCAGTTTCGCCCACGAGCAGTACTTC

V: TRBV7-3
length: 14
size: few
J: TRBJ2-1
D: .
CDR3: CASSRPQGGNEQFF
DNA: TGTGCCAGCAGCCGCCCGCAGGGCGGCAATGAGCAGTTCTTC

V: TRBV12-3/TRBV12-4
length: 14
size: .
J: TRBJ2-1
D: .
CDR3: CASSRSDSYNEQFF
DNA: TGTGCCAGCAGTCGATCGGACTCCTACAATGAGCAGTTCTTC

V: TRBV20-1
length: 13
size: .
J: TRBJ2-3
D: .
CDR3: CSAPGRGTDTRYF
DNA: TGCAGTGCCCCCGGGCGCGGCACAGATACGCGGTATTTT

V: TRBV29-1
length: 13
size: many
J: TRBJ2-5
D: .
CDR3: CSVGASQEETQYF
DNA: TGCAGCGTTGGGGCCTCCCAGGAGGAGACCCAGTACTTC

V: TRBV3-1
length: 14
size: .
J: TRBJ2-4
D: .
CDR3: CASSQGTRVDIQYF
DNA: TGTGCCAGCAGCCAAGGGACGCGAGTTGACATTCAGTACTTC

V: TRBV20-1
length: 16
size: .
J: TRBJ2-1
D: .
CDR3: CSARGWTDTIYNEQFF
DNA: TGCAGTGCTAGAGGTTGGACGGACACAATTTACAATGAGCAGTTCTTC